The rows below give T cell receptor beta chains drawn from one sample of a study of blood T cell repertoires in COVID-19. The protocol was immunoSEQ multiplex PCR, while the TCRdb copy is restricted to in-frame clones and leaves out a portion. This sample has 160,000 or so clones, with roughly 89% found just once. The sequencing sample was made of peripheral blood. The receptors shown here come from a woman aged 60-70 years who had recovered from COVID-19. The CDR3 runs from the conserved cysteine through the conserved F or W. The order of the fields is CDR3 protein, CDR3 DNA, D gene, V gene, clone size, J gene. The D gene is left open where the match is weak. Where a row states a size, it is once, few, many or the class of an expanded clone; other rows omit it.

CDR3 protein: CASSIDLKAGGHAFF; CDR3 DNA: TGTGCCAGTAGTATAGATTTGAAGGCAGGGGGTCACGCTTTCTTT; D gene: TRBD1; V gene: TRBV19; clone size: -; J gene: TRBJ1-1
CDR3 protein: CASSAIGGQSETQYF; CDR3 DNA: TGTGCCAGCTCAGCGATCGGAGGACAGTCAGAGACCCAGTACTTC; D gene: -; V gene: TRBV18; clone size: -; J gene: TRBJ2-5
CDR3 protein: CASSSDRDVTEAFF; CDR3 DNA: TGTGCCAGCAGCTCTGACAGGGACGTCACTGAAGCTTTCTTT; D gene: TRBD1; V gene: TRBV7-3; clone size: -; J gene: TRBJ1-1
CDR3 protein: CASSSTYEQYF; CDR3 DNA: TGTGCCAGCAGCTCTACCTACGAGCAGTACTTC; D gene: -; V gene: TRBV7-8; clone size: -; J gene: TRBJ2-7
CDR3 protein: CASSDVSGYGYTF; CDR3 DNA: TGTGCCAGCAGTGACGTTTCGGGATATGGCTACACCTTC; D gene: -; V gene: TRBV6-4; clone size: -; J gene: TRBJ1-2
CDR3 protein: CSARQADTQYF; CDR3 DNA: TGCAGTGCTCGCCAGGCAGATACGCAGTATTTT; D gene: -; V gene: TRBV20-1; clone size: -; J gene: TRBJ2-3
CDR3 protein: CASSPEVGLLTEAFF; CDR3 DNA: TGTGCCAGTAGTCCCGAGGTCGGCCTACTTACTGAAGCTTTCTTT; D gene: -; V gene: TRBV19; clone size: -; J gene: TRBJ1-1
CDR3 protein: CASSSDSPNSPLHF; CDR3 DNA: TGTGCCAGCAGTTCGGACAGCCCGAATTCACCCCTCCACTTT; D gene: -; V gene: TRBV6-6; clone size: -; J gene: TRBJ1-6
CDR3 protein: CASSQVVSGAGNEKLFF; CDR3 DNA: TGCGCCAGCAGCCAAGTAGTCTCAGGGGCCGGTAATGAAAAACTGTTTTTT; D gene: -; V gene: TRBV4-3; clone size: few; J gene: TRBJ1-4
CDR3 protein: CASSHRGGTNYGYTF; CDR3 DNA: TGTGCCAGCAGTCACAGGGGGGGGACTAACTATGGCTACACCTTC; D gene: TRBD1; V gene: TRBV28; clone size: -; J gene: TRBJ1-2
CDR3 protein: CASSLDTGGYGYTF; CDR3 DNA: TGCGCCAGCAGCTTGGATACAGGCGGCTATGGCTACACCTTC; D gene: -; V gene: TRBV5-1; clone size: -; J gene: TRBJ1-2
CDR3 protein: CAISDEGQGSYEQYF; CDR3 DNA: TGTGCCATCAGTGACGAAGGACAGGGATCCTACGAGCAGTACTTC; D gene: TRBD1; V gene: TRBV10-3; clone size: -; J gene: TRBJ2-7
CDR3 protein: CATKLAGGSFGELFF; CDR3 DNA: TGTGCCACCAAACTAGCGGGGGGTTCTTTTGGGGAGCTGTTTTTT; D gene: TRBD2; V gene: TRBV19; clone size: -; J gene: TRBJ2-2
CDR3 protein: CASSLTGLRGGYTF; CDR3 DNA: TGTGCCAGCAGTCTTACAGGGTTACGGGGCGGCTACACCTTC; D gene: -; V gene: TRBV28; clone size: -; J gene: TRBJ1-2
CDR3 protein: CASSAPLGYFYEQYF; CDR3 DNA: TGTGCCAGCAGTGCCCCCCTAGGCTACTTCTACGAGCAGTACTTC; D gene: -; V gene: TRBV28; clone size: -; J gene: TRBJ2-7
CDR3 protein: CASSPGLGSDTQYF; CDR3 DNA: TGCGCCAGCAGTCCGGGACTGGGGTCGGATACCCAGTACTTC; D gene: -; V gene: TRBV5-1; clone size: -; J gene: TRBJ2-5
CDR3 protein: CASSHTGGGYQETQYF; CDR3 DNA: TGTGCCAGCAGCCACACAGGGGGGGGTTACCAAGAGACCCAGTACTTC; D gene: -; V gene: TRBV4-2; clone size: -; J gene: TRBJ2-5
CDR3 protein: CATARQPNTGELFF; CDR3 DNA: TGTGCGACGGCCCGACAGCCTAACACCGGGGAGCTGTTTTTT; D gene: -; V gene: TRBV15; clone size: -; J gene: TRBJ2-2
CDR3 protein: CASSLGSTGYTEAFF; CDR3 DNA: TGCGCCAGCAGCTTGGGAAGTACAGGGTACACTGAAGCTTTCTTT; D gene: -; V gene: TRBV5-1; clone size: once; J gene: TRBJ1-1
CDR3 protein: CASSLLASGGRTDTQYF; CDR3 DNA: TGTGCCAGCAGTTTATTGGCTAGCGGGGGGCGCACAGATACGCAGTATTTT; D gene: TRBD2; V gene: TRBV28; clone size: -; J gene: TRBJ2-3
CDR3 protein: CAISDRGAGRETQYF; CDR3 DNA: TGTGCCATCAGTGACCGGGGGGCCGGAAGGGAGACCCAGTACTTC; D gene: -; V gene: TRBV10-3; clone size: -; J gene: TRBJ2-5
CDR3 protein: CASSHRPRGMGETQYF; CDR3 DNA: TGTGCCAGCAGTCATCGGCCCAGGGGAATGGGAGAGACCCAGTACTTC; D gene: -; V gene: TRBV6-2/TRBV6-3; clone size: -; J gene: TRBJ2-5
CDR3 protein: CASSPQGSYNEQFF; CDR3 DNA: TGTGCCAGCAGCCCCCAGGGGTCCTACAATGAGCAGTTCTTC; D gene: -; V gene: TRBV11-3; clone size: -; J gene: TRBJ2-1
CDR3 protein: CASSSPRDFYNEQFF; CDR3 DNA: TGTGCCAGCAGCTCACCCCGCGACTTTTACAATGAGCAGTTCTTC; D gene: -; V gene: TRBV13; clone size: once; J gene: TRBJ2-1
CDR3 protein: CSVGDRGFTEAFF; CDR3 DNA: TGCAGCGTTGGGGACAGGGGTTTCACTGAAGCTTTCTTT; D gene: TRBD1; V gene: TRBV29-1; clone size: -; J gene: TRBJ1-1
CDR3 protein: CASSSTANYGYTF; CDR3 DNA: TGCGCCAGCAGCTCGACAGCGAACTATGGCTACACCTTC; D gene: -; V gene: TRBV5-1; clone size: -; J gene: TRBJ1-2
CDR3 protein: CATSEGTGPAVYGYTF; CDR3 DNA: TGTGCCACCAGTGAGGGGACAGGGCCCGCCGTCTATGGCTACACCTTC; D gene: TRBD1; V gene: TRBV24-1; clone size: -; J gene: TRBJ1-2
CDR3 protein: CAIAGQGEQFF; CDR3 DNA: TGTGCCATCGCCGGGCAGGGCGAGCAGTTCTTC; D gene: -; V gene: TRBV10-3; clone size: -; J gene: TRBJ2-1